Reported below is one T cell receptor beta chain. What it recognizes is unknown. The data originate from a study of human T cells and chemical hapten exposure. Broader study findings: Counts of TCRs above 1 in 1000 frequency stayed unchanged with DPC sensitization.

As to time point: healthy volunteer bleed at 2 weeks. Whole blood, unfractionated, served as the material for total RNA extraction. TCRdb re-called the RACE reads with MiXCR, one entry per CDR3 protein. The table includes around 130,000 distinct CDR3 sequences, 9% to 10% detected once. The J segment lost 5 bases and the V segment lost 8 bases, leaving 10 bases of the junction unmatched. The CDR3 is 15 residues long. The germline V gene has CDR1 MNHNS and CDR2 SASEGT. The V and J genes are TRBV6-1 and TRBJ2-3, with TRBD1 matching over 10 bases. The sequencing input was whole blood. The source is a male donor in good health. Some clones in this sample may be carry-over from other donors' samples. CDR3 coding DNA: TGTGCCAGCCCAACCGGGACAGGGGCCTTAGATACGCAGTATTTT. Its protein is CASPTGTGALDTQYF.